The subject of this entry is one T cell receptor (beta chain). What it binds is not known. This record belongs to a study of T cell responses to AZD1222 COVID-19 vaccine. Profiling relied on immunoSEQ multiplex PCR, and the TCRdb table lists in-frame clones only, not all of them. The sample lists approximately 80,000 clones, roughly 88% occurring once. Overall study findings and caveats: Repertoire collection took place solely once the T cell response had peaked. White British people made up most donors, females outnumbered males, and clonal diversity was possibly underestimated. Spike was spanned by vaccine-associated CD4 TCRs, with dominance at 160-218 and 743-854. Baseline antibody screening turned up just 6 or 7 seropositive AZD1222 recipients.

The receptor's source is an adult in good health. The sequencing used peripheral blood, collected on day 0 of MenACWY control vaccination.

CDR3 sequence (DNA): TGTGCCAGCAGCGTGGACAGGGGTCGCGATACGCAGTATTTT. It yields the protein CASSVDRGRDTQYF. V and J are TRBV5-5 and TRBJ2-3; TRBD1 matches 9 bases. The CDR3 totals 14 residues. With V trimmed by 4 bases and J by 6 bases, 6 bases remained unmatched. The germline V gene encodes CDR1 SGHKS and CDR2 YYEKEE (reference sequence).